This is a list of T cell receptor beta chains from one sample in a study of blood T cell repertoires in COVID-19. Method: immunoSEQ multiplex PCR; TCRdb's copy keeps in-frame clones and lacks some. The sample holds 70,000 or so clones, around 87% seen once. What was sequenced was peripheral blood. The receptors stem from an elderly woman with active or convalescent COVID-19. The CDR3 runs from the conserved cysteine through the conserved F or W. D genes are given only for firm matches. Not every row has a clone size; where given, it reads once, few, many or a size class.

clone_size j_call d_call v_call cdr3_nt cdr3_aa
- TRBJ2-5 - TRBV28 TGTGCCAGCAGTTTAATGACAGTAACCCAAGAGACCCAGTACTTC CASSLMTVTQETQYF
- TRBJ2-1 TRBD1 TRBV4-3 TGCGCCAGCAGCCTCCACAGGGACAGTCAGTTCTTC CASSLHRDSQFF
- TRBJ1-5 - TRBV4-1 TGCGCCAGCAGCCAAGCGGGAGAACAGCCCCAGCATTTT CASSQAGEQPQHF
- TRBJ2-6 TRBD1 TRBV4-1 TGCGCCAGCAGCTTACGACAGGGGATAATCTCTGGGGCCAACGTCCTGACTTTC CASSLRQGIISGANVLTF
- TRBJ2-1 TRBD1 TRBV7-6 TGTGCCAGCAGCTATATCTCCGGGACAGGCGAGGACAATGAGCAGTTCTTC CASSYISGTGEDNEQFF
- TRBJ1-6 - TRBV5-6 TGTGCCAGCAGCTTTAGGGGTGGGTGGGCACCCCTCCACTTT CASSFRGGWAPLHF
- TRBJ1-1 TRBD1 TRBV30 TGTGCCTGGAGTCCCGACAGGGGAACTGAAGCTTTCTTT CAWSPDRGTEAFF
few TRBJ2-7 TRBD2 TRBV7-2 TGTGCCAGCAGCTCGCGAGGGACTAGCTTTTACGAGCAGTACTTC CASSSRGTSFYEQYF
- TRBJ1-5 - TRBV3-1/TRBV3-2 TGTGCCAGCAGCGGGGACATATATCAGCCCCAGCATTTT CASSGDIYQPQHF
- TRBJ1-4 - TRBV27 TGTGCCAGCAGTTTTGAGTGGAGGGGGGGGCAAAAACTGTTTTTT CASSFEWRGGQKLFF
- TRBJ1-4 - TRBV14 TGTGCCAGCAGCCCCCCCGGTTTTTCAACTAATGAAAAACTGTTTTTT CASSPPGFSTNEKLFF
- TRBJ2-3 - TRBV7-8 TGTGCCAGCAGCCGTACCCGGGACACCCGTTTCACAGATACGCAGTATTTT CASSRTRDTRFTDTQYF
- TRBJ2-4 - TRBV29-1 TGCAGCGTTTTTCCCCAGGACAAAAACATTCAGTACTTC CSVFPQDKNIQYF
once TRBJ1-2 TRBD1 TRBV28 TGTGCCAGCAGTCCCCCAGGGGGGCAGGGAAGATATGGCTACACCTTC CASSPPGGQGRYGYTF
once TRBJ1-5 - TRBV5-8 TGTGCCAGCAGTGCCTCGCGGGATCAGCCCCAGCATTTT CASSASRDQPQHF
- TRBJ2-5 TRBD1 TRBV11-3 TGTGCCAGCAGCTTTGGGTATGACGGACAGGGAGAGACCCAGTACTTC CASSFGYDGQGETQYF